This T cell receptor (beta chain) emerged from a study of shared clonotypes between healthy human individuals (dated by TCRdb to the early 2020s). With respect to the entire study: A couple of women and three men aged 18 to 49 years were included in the cohort. For each donor, CD4 naive and CD4 memory were each given three plates, CD8 naive was given two plates, and CD8 memory was given one plate. The study deeply sequenced blood TCR repertoires of several healthy adults to estimate repertoire size and the extent of clonotype sharing between individuals. Libraries were prepared and TCR repertoires were sequenced by different laboratories using diverse techniques, in order to increase sequencing depth and limit assay-specific biases. Between about 0.8 and 9.5 billion PBMCs per donor were obtained by leukapheresis. What the research found in general, with its limitations: The small number of donors limited the genetic and exposure-history diversity represented. Approximately 5% of naive CD4, 3.5% of naive CD8, about 2.4% of memory CD4, and 0.4% of memory CD8 clonotypes were shared across several donors. Clonotypes shared by all four sorted-subset donors showed higher generation probabilities than non-shared clonotypes. Larger estimated clonotype richness was generally found for naive subsets than for memory subsets. Rarefaction of sorted-subset datasets indicated incomplete sequencing despite the large sequencing depth. Pairwise subsampling indicated that sequencing depth was expected to affect the degree of clonotype sharing among donors. Sampling was restricted to blood, and TCR repertoires in tissues likely differ from the TCR repertoires found in blood.

Using the deep immunoSEQ assay, multiplex PCR amplified TCR CDR3 regions from genomic DNA. Extracted genomic DNA from each cell subset was distributed evenly across all wells of several immunoSEQ 96-well plates, and each plate was treated as a replicate. Each replicate PCR for sorted subsets received roughly 0.2 ug genomic DNA, equal to tens of thousands of T cell genomes. Purified libraries were quantified with a Qubit 3.0 fluorometer, sized on a Bioanalyzer 2100, and re-quantified with the KAPA Library Quantification kit. A separate single-read 150-cycle Illumina NextSeq 550 flow cell was used to sequence each immunoSEQ 96-well plate. Processing in the source paper ran as follows. Because only junctional sequences without quality scores were contained in the immunoSEQ output, filtering matching that applied to full-length reads could not be performed. Sequences were annotated with PyIR, a Python wrapper for IgBLAST v1.9, and V/J genes and CDR3 were assigned using IMGT germline references. Reads were removed for weak V/J assignments (E-value above 1e-6), missing CDR3, stop codons, out-of-frame junctions, or ambiguous translated residues. V3J clonotypes were defined by identical inferred V gene, J gene, and CDR3 amino acid sequence. Percentage overlap between repertoires was calculated by dividing the number of shared unique clonotypes by the size of the smaller repertoire. RTK rarefaction, the Chao1 estimator, and Recon v2.1 estimates of unobserved clonotypes were used to assess repertoire richness. Generation probabilities for all TCRbeta clonotypes obtained by the gDNA method from a few donors were computed using OLGA. TCRdb carries this immuneACCESS record with in-frame sequences only. Its versions omit some clonotypes, under half of them owing to an unresolved V gene in the studies checked, with the rest unexplained. For V, J and clone size, that table is used; D and trimming come from the DNA. This sample is represented by about 2.2 million clones; over 85% of them were singletons. The ten biggest clones cover around 1.7% of the sample.

Remarks on this clone: Its binding antigen is unknown. No quality values exist for individual bases; no much larger clone is one base distant.

The CDR3 goes from the cysteine to the phenylalanine over 15 residues. The only DNA kept is the CDR3, 45 bases in frame from the first base. From a lookup of the germline V gene (reference sequence), CDR1 and CDR2 are MNHEY and SMNVEV. V is trimmed back by 7 bases and J by 0 bases, and the junction contains 9 bases that no gene match accounts for. For the CD8 naive samples, CD45RO-negative cells were positively selected for CCR7, yielding a CD45RA+CCR7+ population from which TemRA cells were excluded. Donors were healthy HIV-negative adults with no recently reported acute infections or vaccinations. Every donor was a Caucasian adult living in Nashville, Tennessee, USA. Blood was obtained by leukapheresis, after which PBMCs were separated by Ficoll-Histopaque density gradient centrifugation and cryopreserved in liquid nitrogen vapor phase. Analytical flow cytometry was used to check the purity and quantity of every magnetically sorted T cell population. Genomic DNA was isolated from each sorted fraction and quantified by UV absorbance on a Nanodrop 2000c.

Recombination linked TRBV27 to TRBJ2-7; TRBD2 matches 7 bases in the middle. The sequenced sample consisted of naive CD8+ T cells from PBMCs. The label giving this sample's cell subset or site can be read as: CD45RA+CCR7+. This TCR was sampled from a man younger than 30 in good health. Some clones in this sample may be carry-over from other donors' samples. The base sequence is TGTGCCAGCAAGGGCTGGCGGGAGCACTCCTACGAGCAGTACTTC. It is translated as CASKGWREHSYEQYF.